This entry features one TCR beta chain sequence. The antigen remains unidentified. CDR3 length: 14 residues. Trimming shortened V by 1 base and J by 9 bases, and 13 bases separated the two germline ends. CDR1 and CDR2 from the germline V gene are SGHTA and FQGTGA. These data are taken from a study of T cells in localized non-small cell lung cancer. Study findings and constraints: Only one tumor region was sequenced, so heterogeneity remains possible.

TCRdb keeps only in-frame clones here, not all; method: immunoSEQ multiplex PCR. The sample includes 9,000 or so clones, 90% to 95% of them seen just once. Sequencing was performed on peripheral blood, taken before any cancer treatment. The sequence came from a woman aged 40-69 years with stage I squamous cell lung carcinoma. V is TRBV7-3 and J is TRBJ2-1, with D possibly being TRBD2 (5 bases). CDR3 loop: CASSLNGRTSEQFF. The CDR3, as DNA: TGTGCCAGCAGCTTAAACGGTCGAACTAGTGAGCAGTTCTTC.